Following are 10 T cell receptor beta chains from one sample sequenced in a study of sequential checkpoint blockade in melanoma. Produced via immunoSEQ multiplex PCR; TCRdb's table is partial and in-frame only. The profile covers some 9,400 clones, with 59% appearing a single time and about 41% taken by the ten largest. Treatment: randomized to nivolumab then ipilimumab (arm A) or the reverse (arm B). The sequenced sample was CD8+ T cells sorted from blood (inferred from file names), obtained from a patient given nivolumab and ipilimumab in sequence. The receptors here all came from a human donor with melanoma.

The rearrangement uses TRBV5-6 and TRBJ1-1, with a weak D call TRBD1 (5 bases). The V end was cut by 2 bases, the J end by 5 bases, with 7 bases between. CDR3 length equals 12 residues. Germline CDR1 and CDR2: SGHDT and YYEEEE. The CDR3 bases are TGTGCCAGCAGCTTTGGGGGGACTGAAGCTTTCTTT. Protein: CASSFGGTEAFF.

The genes are TRBV10-3 and TRBJ2-7; possibly TRBD1 for D (6 bases). CDR1 and CDR2 from the germline V gene are ENHRY and SYGVKD. The CDR3 length is 14 residues. Trimming took off 3 bases at V and 2 bases at J, with 11 bases between the two ends. The CDR3 DNA reads as TGTGCCATCAGTGATTGGACAGAAGCCTACGAGCAGTACTTC. Protein product: CAISDWTEAYEQYF.

This chain connects TRBV27 to TRBJ1-2, with D unclear. The CDR3 has 13 amino acids. Trimming removed 6 bases from V and 5 bases from J, with 13 bases in between. CDR1 and CDR2 (germline): MNHEY, SMNVEV (reference sequence). For the CDR3, the DNA is TGTGCCAGCAGCCCCCCGGGCGGGTATGGCTACACCTTC. Its translation is CASSPPGGYGYTF.

The gene calls are TRBV15 and TRBJ1-1; possibly TRBD1 for D (6 bases). Germline loops: CDR1 LNHNV, CDR2 YYDKDF (reference sequence). V was pared by 0 bases and J by 10 bases, with 21 bases between. The CDR3 spans 16 residues. Written as DNA, the CDR3 is TGTGCCACCAGCAGAGATTTAGGACAGCCCCGGTCAGGAGCTTTCTTT. It yields the protein CATSRDLGQPRSGAFF. Full variable domain (missing parts from reference TRBV15 and TRBJ1-1): DAMVIQNPRYQVTQFGKPVTLSCSQTLNHNVMYWYQQKSSQAPKLLFHYYDKDFNNEADTPDNFQSRRPNTSFCFLDIRSPGLGDTAMYLCATSRDLGQPRSGAFFGQGTRLTVV.

The gene calls are TRBV4-1 and TRBJ1-2, with 9 bases identical to TRBD1. J was trimmed by 2 bases and V by 1 base; bases with no gene match: 2. Germline CDR1 MGHRA, CDR2 YSYEKL. This CDR3 comprises 15 residues. CDR3 residues: CASSQVGQGNYGYTF. The CDR3 nucleotides read TGCGCCAGCAGCCAAGTAGGACAGGGGAACTATGGCTACACCTTC.

The V and J genes are TRBV6-5 and TRBJ1-5, with D possibly matching TRBD1 (5 bases). There are 15 residues in the CDR3. The V and J ends lost 8 bases and 4 bases respectively, with 18 bases between them. CDR1 and CDR2 from the germline V gene are MNHEY and SVGAGI. CDR3 region: CASSESTGLNQPQHF. For the CDR3, the DNA is TGTGCCAGCTCGGAGAGTACAGGACTAAATCAGCCCCAGCATTTT.

The chain joins TRBV4-2 to TRBJ2-6, with 8 bases matching TRBD1. Germline values: CDR1 LGHNA, CDR2 YNFKEQ. The CDR3 runs 17 residues. With V trimmed by 3 bases and J by 1 base, 5 bases remained unmatched. The CDR3 sequence: CASSHGTGGSGANVLTF. The CDR3 nucleotides are TGTGCCAGCAGCCATGGAACAGGGGGATCTGGGGCCAACGTCCTGACTTTC.

On this clone itself: This specimen includes other DNA sequences encoding the same CDR3. This chain connects TRBV28 to TRBJ1-3; TRBD1 is a possible D gene (6 bases). This CDR3 is 14 amino acids long. CDR1 MDHEN and CDR2 SYDVKM come from the germline V gene. The V gene lost 7 bases and the J gene lost 3 bases, with 13 bases spanning the gap. CDR3 sequence: CASTLGGLGNTIYF. The CDR3 DNA reads TGTGCCAGCACCCTGGGGGGGCTTGGAAACACCATATATTTT.

The chain links TRBV7-2 to TRBJ2-7; the match to TRBD2 covers 7 bases. The CDR3 runs to 15 residues. CDR1 and CDR2 from the germline V gene are SGHTA and FQGNSA. V dropped 5 bases and J dropped 2; count of bases not matched to a gene: 9. CDR3 amino acids: CASSRSVGGTYEQYF. CDR3 bases: TGTGCCAGCAGCCGCTCGGTCGGGGGGACCTACGAGCAGTACTTC. The variable domain in full, with the rest retrieved from reference TRBV7-2 and TRBJ2-7, is GAGVSQSPSNKVTEKGKDVELRCDPISGHTALYWYRQSLGQGLEFLIYFQGNSAPDKSGLPSDRFSAERTGGSVSTLTIQRTQQEDSAVYLCASSRSVGGTYEQYFGPGTRLTVT.

This clone rates as large. The rearrangement links TRBV7-9 to TRBJ1-4; D remains ambiguous. The CDR3 sequence is 15 residues long. From germline, CDR1 is SEHNR and CDR2 FQNEAQ (reference sequence). V dropped 1 base and J dropped 4 bases, with 10 bases sitting between them. The CDR3 nucleotides read TGTGCCAGCAGCTTAGTGGCAGGCCTTAATGAAAAACTGTTTTTT. This encodes CASSLVAGLNEKLFF.